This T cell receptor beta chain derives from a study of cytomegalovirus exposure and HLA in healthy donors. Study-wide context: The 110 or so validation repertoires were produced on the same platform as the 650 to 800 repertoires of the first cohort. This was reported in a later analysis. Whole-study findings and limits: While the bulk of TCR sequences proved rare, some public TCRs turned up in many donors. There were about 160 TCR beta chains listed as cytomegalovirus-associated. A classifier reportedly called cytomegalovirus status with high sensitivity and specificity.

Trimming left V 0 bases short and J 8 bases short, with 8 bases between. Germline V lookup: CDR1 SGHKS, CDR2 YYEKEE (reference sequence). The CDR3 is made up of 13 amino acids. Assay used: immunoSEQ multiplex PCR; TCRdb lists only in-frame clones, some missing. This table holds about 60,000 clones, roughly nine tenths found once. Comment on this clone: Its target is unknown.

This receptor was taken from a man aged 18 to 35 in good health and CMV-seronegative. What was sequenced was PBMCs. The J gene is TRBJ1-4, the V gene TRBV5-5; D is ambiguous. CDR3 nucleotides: TGTGCCAGCAGCTTGGGGGCCGGCGAAAAACTGTTTTTT. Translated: CASSLGAGEKLFF.